This T cell receptor (beta chain) comes out of a study of technical replicates of blood from several donors. Per the germline V gene, CDR1 is SGHTA and CDR2 is FQGNSA. CDR3 size: 14 residues. The V segment lost 6 bases and the J segment 6 bases; nucleotides outside the gene matches: 8. TCRdb's copy holds only in-frame clones and misses some; the assay was immunoSEQ multiplex PCR. The table includes tens of thousands of clones, roughly 90% detected once. This chain joins TRBV7-2 and TRBJ2-7; 10 bases line up with TRBD2. The TCR comes from a human donor in good health. Some clones in this sample may be carry-over from other donors' samples. Sequencing input: PBMCs. CDR3 DNA sequence: TGTGCCAGCAGTCCAACTAGCGGGGTAGGCGAGCAGTACTTC. Its protein product is CASSPTSGVGEQYF.